Each of the 5 T cell receptor beta chains below was sequenced from the same sample in a study of regulatory T cells in long-lasting Graves disease. The time point: newly diagnosed GD, antithyroid drugs for less than 3 months. The TCR library was made from RNA extracted from PBMCs. Arm-PCR of CDR3 regions with iRepertoire HTBI primers generated TCR beta libraries. TCRdb redid the calling of the multiplex PCR reads with MiXCR, one entry per CDR3 protein. Among hundreds of thousands of distinct CDR3 sequences listed, 16% were seen once. In addition, the sample was reused for a study of T cells in Graves' hyperthyroidism and ophthalmopathy.

Sequenced material: peripheral blood mononuclear cells (PBMCs), taken at new diagnosis, from a patient treated with antithyroid drugs. These receptors all stem from a woman aged 30 to 39 with Graves disease.

The rearrangement uses TRBV6-1 and TRBJ1-3, with D possibly TRBD1 on 5 matching bases. CDR1 and CDR2 (germline): MNHNS, SASEGT. Trimming cost V 5 bases and J 2 bases, with 16 bases left between them. The CDR3 consists of 16 residues. CDR3 amino acids: CASSRDVPKTGNTIYF. CDR3 nucleotide sequence: TGTGCCAGCAGTAGGGACGTTCCCAAAACTGGAAACACCATATATTTT.

This sequence joins TRBV7-9 and TRBJ1-4, with D possibly being TRBD1 (6 bases). The V and J ends lost 1 base and 11 bases respectively, with 17 bases between them. The CDR3 length is 15 residues. Germline CDR1 SEHNR, CDR2 FQNEAQ (reference sequence). The CDR3 region has the DNA TGTGCCAGCAGCTTAGGGAAGGCAGGGGAGGACAAACTGTTTTTT. This gives the protein CASSLGKAGEDKLFF. The full variable domain, its missing parts supplied by reference TRBV7-9 and TRBJ1-4, is DTGVSQNPRHKITKRGQNVTFRCDPISEHNRLYWYRQTLGQGPEFLTYFQNEAQLEKSRLLSDRFSAERPKGSFSTLEIQRTEQGDSAMYLCASSLGKAGEDKLFFGSGTQLSVL.

About this clonotype itself: A much larger clone lies one base from this, so it may be a read error. This CDR3 fails to terminate in the conserved phenylalanine or tryptophan, so it likely reflects a read error. The chain carries TRBV7-9 and TRBJ2-7; TRBD1 agrees at 7 bases. Unmatched junction bases numbered 8, after V lost 4 bases and J lost 2 bases. CDR1 and CDR2 (germline): SEHNR, FQNEAQ (reference sequence). The CDR3 consists of 15 residues. The CDR3 is CASSSLVQGAYEQYL. The CDR3 nucleotides are TGTGCCAGCAGCTCCCTGGTGCAGGGGGCCTACGAGCAGTACTTG.

In its sample, this clonotype was seen many times. The chain employs TRBV5-1 and TRBJ2-7; perhaps D is TRBD1 or TRBD2 (5 bases each). Germline V gene lookup returns CDR1 SGHRS and CDR2 YFSETQ. The CDR3 is made up of 14 amino acids. With 4 bases removed from V and 0 bases from J, the gap between germline ends came to 11 bases. CDR3 nucleotides: TGCGCCAGCAGCAAGGGACCAAGCTCCTACGAGCAGTACTTC. The encoded protein is CASSKGPSSYEQYF.

This clonotype was picked up a small number of times. This chain links TRBV19 with TRBJ1-5; 7 bases map to TRBD1. Germline V gene sequence: CDR1 LNHDA, CDR2 SQIVND (reference sequence). V shed 5 bases and J 11 bases; nucleotides not matched to a gene: 15. The CDR3 is 15 amino acids. CDR3 in amino acids: CASSAGQALGGAQHF. CDR3 sequence (DNA): TGTGCCAGTAGTGCTGGACAGGCCCTTGGTGGGGCCCAGCATTTT.